The 14 T cell receptor beta chains below were found in one sample sequenced in a study of tumor and adjacent non-tumor tissue in lung cancer. A modified ARM-PCR protocol with three rounds of nested PCR amplified TCRbeta. TCRdb re-analysed the multiplex PCR reads in MiXCR, keeping a single row per CDR3 protein. This table holds about 100,000 distinct CDR3 sequences, 60% to 80% found once. The template was RNA from unsorted bulk tissue. The normal lung tissue was taken more than 3 cm from the tumor edge. What was sequenced was distant non-tumor lung tissue. These receptor sequences come from a man aged 25 to 45 with non-small cell lung cancer.

To note about this clonotype: Given the absence of the conserved phenylalanine or tryptophan at the CDR3 end, a read error is likely. The rearrangement links TRBV20-1 to TRBJ1-5; D unclear. There are 13 residues in the CDR3. From germline, CDR1 is DFQATT and CDR2 SNEGSKA (reference sequence). Between the trimmed V and J ends, which lost 2 bases and 5 bases, there was a span of 10 bases. This CDR3 reads CSARQDGDQPQHV. CDR3 bases: TGCAGTGCTAGACAGGATGGAGATCAGCCCCAGCATGTT.

Points on this clonotype: The junction departs from the called germline gene at one end, perhaps through a read error. The chain couples TRBV6-5 to TRBJ1-4; 7 nucleotides line up with TRBD1. Germline V gene data show CDR1 as MNHEY and CDR2 as SVGAGI. CDR3 length: 14 residues. CDR3 DNA sequence: TGTACCAGCAGACTAGGGGGCGGAGACGAAAAATTGTTTTTT. This translates into CTSRLGGGDEKLFF.

This clonotype was seen more than once but under ten times. The chain is built from TRBV11-2 and TRBJ2-1, with 9 positions matching TRBD2. Germline CDR1 is SGHAT and CDR2 is FQNNGV. Trimming at V came to 1 base and at J to 10 bases, leaving 11 bases not matched to a gene. The CDR3 consists of 16 residues. The CDR3 nucleotides read TGTGCCAGCAGCTTAGGCCCTAGCGGGACGATGGACGAGCAGTTCTTC. Its protein product is CASSLGPSGTMDEQFF.

V and J are TRBV6-5 and TRBJ1-5; D not resolved. The CDR3 contains 18 residues. CDR1 and CDR2 (germline): MNHEY, SVGAGI. Trimming left V 10 bases short and J 2 bases short, with 27 bases between. The CDR3 region is CANTTRFEGRKGNQPQHF. In nucleotides, the CDR3 is TGTGCCAACACTACTCGATTTGAGGGCCGCAAGGGCAATCAGCCCCAGCATTTT.

The rearrangement links TRBV11-2 to TRBJ2-7, with TRBD1 identical over 9 bases. After removal of 5 bases from V and 3 bases from J, the junction contained 8 bases not matched to a gene. This CDR3 has 15 residues. Germline values: CDR1 SGHAT, CDR2 FQNNGV. The CDR3 is CASSPSGTGHYEQYF. The CDR3 DNA is TGTGCCAGCAGCCCCTCCGGGACAGGGCACTACGAGCAGTACTTC. Full variable domain (missing parts from reference TRBV11-2 and TRBJ2-7): EAGVAQSPRYKIIEKRQSVAFWCNPISGHATLYWYQQILGQGPKLLIQFQNNGVVDDSQLPKDRFSAERLKGVDSTLKIQPAKLEDSAVYLCASSPSGTGHYEQYFGPGTRLTVT.

This clonotype appeared a few times. The chain has TRBV5-6 and TRBJ2-3, with D possibly being TRBD1 (6 bases). Trimming shortened V by 2 bases and J by 4 bases, and 11 bases separated the two germline ends. The CDR3 extends over 14 amino acids. Germline V gene data show CDR1 as SGHDT and CDR2 as YYEEEE. As DNA, the CDR3 is TGTGCCAGCAGCTTATTTACAGGGCCAGATACGCAGTATTTT. Amino acids: CASSLFTGPDTQYF.

This clonotype has a count of ten or more. The chain is built from TRBV20-1 and TRBJ2-1, with 8 bases matching TRBD1. The germline CDR1 and CDR2 sequences are DFQATT and SNEGSKA (reference sequence). The CDR3 loop spans 17 amino acids. V was pared by 3 bases and J by 6 bases, with 16 bases of the junction left unmatched. The DNA of the CDR3 is TGCAGTGCTAGGCATTTAGCGTGGCAGGGGGCGACCAATGAGCAGTTCTTC. It specifies CSARHLAWQGATNEQFF.

With respect to this clonotype: The junction and the germline gene differ at one end; a read error may be behind it. The genes are TRBV20-1 and TRBJ2-3; D remains ambiguous. The CDR3 is made up of 15 amino acids. Germline CDR1 DFQATT, CDR2 SNEGSKA (reference sequence). The chain's CDR3 is CSARERRTSYGTQFF. In DNA, the CDR3 is TGCAGTGCTAGAGAGAGGAGAACCAGTTACGGTACGCAGTTTTTT.

About this clonotype itself: Mismatch with germline at one junction end may stem from a read error. J is TRBJ1-1 and V is TRBV11-2; D unresolved. CDR1 is SGHAT and CDR2 is FQNNGV in the germline V gene. The CDR3 has 15 residues. As DNA, the CDR3 is TGTGCCAGCAGCTTAATGTACCGCCCCGGGTCTGAAGGTTTCTTT. Its protein is CASSLMYRPGSEGFF.

In regard to this clonotype: An end of the junction differs from the germline gene, which may be a read error. V is TRBV20-1 and J is TRBJ2-1; TRBD2 agrees at 11 bases. The CDR3 runs 15 residues. Germline values: CDR1 DFQATT, CDR2 SNEGSKA (reference sequence). The CDR3 loop reads CSATLAGGLDNEQFF. The CDR3 DNA is TGCAGTGCCACCCTAGCGGGAGGACTTGACAATGAGCAATTCTTC.

This clonotype appeared many times. The V call is TRBV20-1, the J call TRBJ2-3, with TRBD1 matching over 9 bases. CDR3 length: 15 residues. Germline V gene data show CDR1 as DFQATT and CDR2 as SNEGSKA (reference sequence). V shed 3 bases, J shed 4 bases, and the junction held 8 bases outside the gene matches. CDR3 bases: TGCAGTGCTAGTGGACAGGGGTCCTTGGCAGATACGCAGTATTTT. Its translation is CSASGQGSLADTQYF.

Points on this clonotype: An end of the junction does not agree with germline; a read error may underlie this. This chain joins TRBV12-3 or TRBV12-4 and TRBJ2-7; 13 nucleotides line up with TRBD2. There are 17 residues in the CDR3. The CDR3 spells CANSPGLAGENSYEQYF. The DNA for the CDR3 is TGTGCCAACAGCCCAGGACTAGCGGGAGAGAACTCCTACGAGCAATACTTC.

As to this clonotype: This sequence may be a read error, since a much larger clone differs from it by one base. This chain links TRBV6-1 with TRBJ1-5; 8 bases map to TRBD1. Per germline, CDR1 MNHNS and CDR2 SASEGT. The length of the CDR3 is 20 residues. The junction had 21 bases not matched to a gene; V was cut back by 2 bases and J by 6 bases. The CDR3 region has the DNA TGTGCCAGCAGTGAAAAGGGCCTGGGACAGGAGAAAGGTAGCGGTCAGCCCCAGCATTTT. Amino acid sequence: CASSEKGLGQEKGSGQPQHF.

The rearrangement links TRBV11-3 to TRBJ2-3; TRBD1 might be the D (6 bases). Germline values: CDR1 SGHNT, CDR2 YENEEA. Trimming pared 4 bases from V and 2 bases from J, leaving 13 bases between. This CDR3 is built from 15 residues. As DNA, the CDR3 is TGTGCCAGCAGCTCCGGACAGAGTTACACAGATACGCAGTATTTT. Its protein is CASSSGQSYTDTQYF.